A selection of T cell receptor beta chains follows, all from one sample in a study of blood T cell repertoires in COVID-19. Here immunoSEQ multiplex PCR was the method, and the copy in TCRdb shows in-frame clones only, minus some. The sample shows 150,000 or so clones, approximately 82% of them seen only once. Sequenced: peripheral blood. The receptor set was obtained from a human donor with acute or convalescent COVID-19. The donor label of this sample is uncertain. Each CDR3 is given with its conserved first and last residue. Each record gives: J gene, V gene, CDR3 protein.

>TRBJ1-6|TRBV6-6
CASSPSGQGSSYNSPLHF
>TRBJ2-7|TRBV2
CASTLLGNTYEQYF
>TRBJ1-1|TRBV6-5
CASSPTSQGLTEAFF
>TRBJ1-1|TRBV5-1
CASSLTGGKATEAFF
>TRBJ2-3|TRBV19
CASSIDLLNPGHLFTDTQYF
>TRBJ1-6|TRBV11-2
CASSSPRSSYNSPLHF
>TRBJ2-7|TRBV14
CASSRFSDNSYEQYF
>TRBJ1-2|TRBV5-5
CASSLAHTGVYGYTF
>TRBJ1-1|TRBV2
CASSGYSNTEAFF
>TRBJ2-5|TRBV5-5
CASSLRTGAETQYF
>TRBJ1-6|TRBV18
CASSPGQGSSPLHF
>TRBJ1-4|TRBV30
CAWSLSGTGNEKLFF
>TRBJ1-6|TRBV5-8
CASSGQINSPLHF
>TRBJ2-7|TRBV29-1
CSVDTGGSEQYF
>TRBJ2-7|TRBV5-4
CASSLGGTGIPGEQYF
>TRBJ1-6|TRBV18
CASSPKGLGNSPLHF
>TRBJ2-7|TRBV7-9
CASSLGRGTTYEQYF